This T cell receptor beta chain derives from a study of CXCR3-negative and CXCR3-positive naive CD8 T cells. Study-wide results and limits: TRB CDR3s of CXCR3-positive naive cells were more hydrophobic than those of CXCR3-negative naive cells. Diversity in memory CD8+ cells fell much lower than the comparably high levels seen in both naive subsets.

In preparing the TRB cDNA libraries, 5' RACE with UMI labels was used. Each CDR3 protein gets one entry in TCRdb, which reprocessed the 5' RACE reads and gives no DNA. The table gives tens of thousands of distinct CDR3 sequences; the top ten clones make up roughly 4.2% of it. Germline lookup yields CDR1 SGHTA and CDR2 FQGNSA. CDR3 length: 16 residues. Note on this clonotype: Its specificity is unknown.

This sequence was found in a human donor in good health. Some clones in this sample may be carry-over from other donors' samples. The chain joins TRBV7-2 to TRBJ2-3; lacking DNA, the TRBD1 call made by TCRdb goes unchecked. Material: naive CXCR3- CD8+ T cells from blood. As to subset: CD45RO-CCR7+CD27+CD95- naive CD8+ T cells lacking CXCR3 (TNR3-). This chain's CDR3 is CASSPLGGGPTDTQYF. The whole variable domain, remainder taken from reference TRBV7-2 and TRBJ2-3, is GAGVSQSPSNKVTEKGKDVELRCDPISGHTALYWYRQSLGQGLEFLIYFQGNSAPDKSGLPSDRFSAERTGGSVSTLTIQRTQQEDSAVYLCASSPLGGGPTDTQYFGPGTRLTVL.